These 18 T cell receptor beta chains were sequenced from one sample in a study of breast tumors, draining lymph nodes, adjacent tissues. Samples came from axillary lymph nodes draining the breast cancer. TCRdb independently ran MiXCR on the multiplex PCR reads; one entry per CDR3 protein. Among some 130,000 distinct CDR3 sequences listed, approximately 21% were seen once. Sequences were obtained from axillary lymph node tissue. Receptors were obtained from a female donor with breast cancer. Some clones in this sample may be carry-over from other donors' samples.

This clonotype was counted at least ten times. The CDR3: CASSPTGGSGETQYF. For the CDR3, the DNA is TGTGCCAGCAGCCCTACCGGAGGGAGTGGAGAGACCCAGTACTTC. The rearrangement uses TRBV7-2 and TRBJ2-5, with D possibly TRBD2 on 6 matching bases. This CDR3 has 15 residues. The germline CDR1 and CDR2 sequences are SGHTA and FQGNSA. V was clipped by 5 bases and J by 4 bases, with 17 bases between them.

This clonotype was detected many times. The rearrangement joins TRBV4-1 to TRBJ1-6, with D unclear. The V and J ends lost 6 bases and 4 bases respectively, with 13 bases between them. Germline-derived CDR1 and CDR2 are MGHRA and YSYEKL. The length of the CDR3 is 15 residues. The CDR3 coding sequence is TGCGCCAGCAGGCCCAGTTGGGGTTATAATTCACCCCTCCACTTT. It yields the protein CASRPSWGYNSPLHF.

This clonotype was counted many times. The V and J genes are TRBV6-5 and TRBJ2-7, with 7 bases fitting TRBD2. There are 14 residues in the CDR3. CDR1 and CDR2 (germline): MNHEY, SVGAGI. V lost 4 bases, J lost 6 bases, and 9 bases stayed unmatched. CDR3 nucleotide sequence: TGTGCCAGCAGTTTCTCCTACGGGACTATCGAGCAGTACTTC. It is translated as CASSFSYGTIEQYF.

As for this clonotype: A read error may account for a junction end that differs from germline. CDR3 region: CSAFSGDSSYELYF. As DNA, the CDR3 is TGCAGTGCCTTTTCCGGGGACAGCTCCTACGAGCTGTACTTC. The rearrangement joins TRBV20-1 to TRBJ2-7; TRBD1 matches 7 bases. In germline, CDR1 is DFQATT, CDR2 SNEGSKA (reference sequence). This CDR3 contains 14 residues.

The chain is built from TRBV30 and TRBJ1-1; possible D gene TRBD1, 5 bases. The germline CDR1 and CDR2 sequences are GTSNPN and SVGIG (reference sequence). The CDR3 runs 13 residues. Between the trimmed V and J ends, which lost 5 bases and 3 bases, there was a span of 13 bases. The CDR3 sequence: CAWAEDSHTEAFF. The CDR3 nucleotides are TGTGCCTGGGCAGAAGACAGCCACACTGAAGCTTTCTTT.

This clonotype was observed at least ten times. The chain couples TRBV5-4 to TRBJ2-1; 14 nucleotides agree with TRBD2. Germline trimming cut 5 bases from V and 9 bases from J; bases unmatched to any gene: 7. The CDR3 runs to 15 residues. Germline CDR1 and CDR2: SGHNT and YYREEE (reference sequence). DNA of the CDR3: TGTGCCAGCAGGGATGGACTAGCGGGAGGAGGTGAGCAGTTCTTC. Protein sequence: CASRDGLAGGGEQFF.

In its sample, this clonotype was seen many times. V gene TRBV3-1 combines with J gene TRBJ2-3; no clear D gene. Germline V lookup: CDR1 LGHDT, CDR2 YNNKEL (reference sequence). CDR3 size: 12 residues. Trimming cost V 2 bases and J 6 bases, with 6 bases left between them. The CDR3 loop reads CASSQPDDTQYF. The CDR3 DNA is TGTGCCAGCAGCCAACCAGATGATACGCAGTATTTT.

The chain has TRBV11-3 and TRBJ2-3, with D uncertain. The CDR3 is made up of 12 amino acids. Trimming took off 5 bases at V and 5 bases at J, with 8 bases between the two ends. The V gene's germline CDR1 is SGHNT and CDR2 YENEEA. As DNA, the CDR3 is TGTGCCAGCAGCCCGATTAGAGATACGCAGTATTTT. Its protein is CASSPIRDTQYF.

This clonotype was counted a few times. The CDR3 DNA reads TGTGCCAGTAGCCGGTTAGGGGGAATCTTCGCCGGGGAGCTGTTTTTT. It translates to CASSRLGGIFAGELFF. The chain links TRBV19 to TRBJ2-2; D possibly corresponds to TRBD1 (6 bases). The germline V gene encodes CDR1 LNHDA and CDR2 SQIVND (reference sequence). V was clipped by 6 bases and J by 6 bases, with 20 bases between them. CDR3 size: 16 residues.

This clonotype appeared many times. This rearrangement joins TRBV6-5 to TRBJ2-7; TRBD1 is a possible D gene (6 bases). The germline CDR1 and CDR2 sequences are MNHEY and SVGAGI. Trimming removed 5 bases at V and 4 bases at J, with 9 bases between. The CDR3 spans 12 residues. The CDR3 reads CASSPDRYEQYF. DNA for the CDR3: TGTGCCAGCAGTCCTGACAGGTACGAGCAGTACTTC.

In this sample, this clonotype turned up a few times. This rearrangement joins TRBV28 to TRBJ2-1; no definite D call. Trimming removed 5 bases from V and 4 bases from J, with 9 bases in between. The germline gives CDR1 MDHEN, CDR2 SYDVKM. The CDR3 contains 13 residues. CDR3 sequence reads: CASSPGPYNEQFF. The CDR3 nucleotides read TGTGCCAGCAGTCCCGGACCTTACAATGAGCAGTTCTTC.

This clonotype was detected a few times. The CDR3 nucleotides read TGTGCCACCAGCAGAGATTGGCAGAAGGCGGGAGAACTCCACAATGAGCAGTTCTTC. It specifies CATSRDWQKAGELHNEQFF. The J gene is TRBJ2-1, the V gene TRBV15; 7 bases match TRBD2. Trimming removed 0 bases from V and 5 bases from J; junction bases left unmatched: 16. The germline gives CDR1 LNHNV, CDR2 YYDKDF (reference sequence). The CDR3 extends over 19 amino acids.

This clonotype appeared many times. The chain has TRBV4-1 and TRBJ2-7; D uncertain. V was cut by 0 bases and J by 1 base, with 10 bases left in between. The CDR3 totals 15 residues. CDR1 and CDR2 from the germline V gene are MGHRA and YSYEKL. In DNA, the CDR3 is TGCGCCAGCAGCCAAGAACCAGAAGGGTCCTACGAGCAGTACTTC. Protein sequence: CASSQEPEGSYEQYF.

The chain carries TRBV9 and TRBJ1-1; TRBD1 is a possible D gene (5 bases). V lost 4 bases to trimming and J lost 1 base, with 14 bases between them. The CDR3 is 15 residues long. Germline CDR1 is SGDLS and CDR2 is YYNGEE. DNA of the CDR3: TGTGCCAGCAGCACCGGGGAGGGGTGGAACACTGAAGCTTTCTTT. This sequence encodes CASSTGEGWNTEAFF.

The genes are TRBV11-2 and TRBJ1-4; D gene unclear. Looked up from germline, CDR1 is SGHAT and CDR2 is FQNNGV. Trimming shortened V by 3 bases and J by 9 bases, and 11 bases separated the two germline ends. The CDR3 consists of 13 residues. This CDR3 is CASSLVFDKKLFF. CDR3 DNA sequence: TGTGCCAGCAGCTTGGTGTTTGATAAAAAACTGTTTTTT.

The chain carries TRBV27 and TRBJ2-2, with TRBD2 identical over 10 bases. V trimming: 4 bases; J trimming: 2 bases; junction bases outside the gene matches: 4. Germline values: CDR1 MNHEY, CDR2 SMNVEV (reference sequence). The CDR3 sequence is 16 residues long. The CDR3 region has the DNA TGTGCCAGCAGTTCGAGGACTAGCGGTAACACCGGGGAGCTGTTTTTT. Translating gives CASSSRTSGNTGELFF.

Concerning this clonotype itself: It may be a read error: a sequence one base away is much more abundant. This rearrangement joins TRBV7-3 to TRBJ2-1; no firm D call. Looked up from germline, CDR1 is SGHTA and CDR2 is FQGTGA. The CDR3 runs to 13 residues. DNA for the CDR3: TGTGCCAGCAGAGGGCCCTCCGCGTCTGAGCAGCTCTTC. Its protein product is CASRGPSASEQLF.

This clonotype was observed many times. The gene calls are TRBV4-1 and TRBJ2-1; TRBD2 matches at 9 bases. This CDR3 comprises 16 residues. Germline trimming cut 4 bases from V and 10 bases from J; bases unmatched to any gene: 14. The V gene's germline CDR1 is MGHRA and CDR2 YSYEKL. As DNA, the CDR3 is TGCGCCAGCAGCCCGGGAGGAGCTAGCGGGATAGGGGAGCAGTTCTTC. This sequence encodes CASSPGGASGIGEQFF.